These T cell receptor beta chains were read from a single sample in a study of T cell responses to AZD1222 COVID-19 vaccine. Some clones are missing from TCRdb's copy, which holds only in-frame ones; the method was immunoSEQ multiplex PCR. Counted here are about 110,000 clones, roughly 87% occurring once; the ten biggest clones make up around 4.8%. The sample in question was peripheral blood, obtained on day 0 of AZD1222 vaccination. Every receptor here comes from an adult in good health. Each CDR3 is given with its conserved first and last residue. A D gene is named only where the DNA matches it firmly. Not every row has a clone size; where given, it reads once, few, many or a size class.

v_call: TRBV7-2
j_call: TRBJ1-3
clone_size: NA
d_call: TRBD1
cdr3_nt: TGTGCCAGCAGCTCTGACAGGGGCGGAGGAAACACCATATATTTT
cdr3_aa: CASSSDRGGGNTIYF

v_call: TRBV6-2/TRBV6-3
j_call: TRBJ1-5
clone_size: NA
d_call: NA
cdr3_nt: TGTGCCAGCAGTCCCCTCGAGGGTTATGAGTATAGCAATCAGCCCCAGCATTTT
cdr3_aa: CASSPLEGYEYSNQPQHF

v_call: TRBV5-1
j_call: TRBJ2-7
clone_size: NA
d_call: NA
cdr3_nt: TGCGCCAGCACTCGAGAGGGAGACTTCGGGGACGAGCAGTACTTC
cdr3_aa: CASTREGDFGDEQYF

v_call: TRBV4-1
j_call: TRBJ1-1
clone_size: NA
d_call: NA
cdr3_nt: TGCGCCAGCAGCCAACCAACCGGGGCGCGGGGAGCTTTCTTT
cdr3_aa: CASSQPTGARGAFF

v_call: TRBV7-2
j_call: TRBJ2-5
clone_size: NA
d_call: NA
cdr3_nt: TGTGCCAGCAGCTCTACCCCTCCAGAGACCCAGTACTTC
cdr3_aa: CASSSTPPETQYF

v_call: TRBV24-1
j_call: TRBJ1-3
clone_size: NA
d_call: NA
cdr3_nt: TGTGCCACCAGTGAGTTGGTATGGGATCCTGGAAATCCTAGAAACACCATATATTTT
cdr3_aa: CATSELVWDPGNPRNTIYF

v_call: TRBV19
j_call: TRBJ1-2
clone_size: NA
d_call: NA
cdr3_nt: TGTGCCAGTAGTATTTTGAGGCCGAATTACTATGGCTACACCTTC
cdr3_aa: CASSILRPNYYGYTF

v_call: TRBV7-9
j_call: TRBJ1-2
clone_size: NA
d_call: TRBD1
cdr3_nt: TGTGCCAGCAGCAAACGGGACAGGGGGCGGAGTGGCTACACCTTC
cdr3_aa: CASSKRDRGRSGYTF

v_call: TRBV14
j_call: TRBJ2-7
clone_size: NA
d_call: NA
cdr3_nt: TGTGCCAGCAGCAAAACGAACCCCGGCCGAGGGGGGACCCGCCCCTACGAGCAGTACTTC
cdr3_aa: CASSKTNPGRGGTRPYEQYF

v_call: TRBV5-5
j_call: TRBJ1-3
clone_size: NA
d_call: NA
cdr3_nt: TGTGCCAGCAGCTTTTCGCACTCTGGAAACACCATATATTTT
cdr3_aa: CASSFSHSGNTIYF

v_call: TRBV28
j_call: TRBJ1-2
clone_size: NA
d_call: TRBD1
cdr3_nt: TGTGCCAGCAGTGAAAGGACAGGGGACTATGGCTACACCTTC
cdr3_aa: CASSERTGDYGYTF

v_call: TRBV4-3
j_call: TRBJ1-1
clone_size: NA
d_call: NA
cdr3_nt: TGCGCCAGCAGTCAAGGGGTGAACACTGAAGCTTTCTTT
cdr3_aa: CASSQGVNTEAFF

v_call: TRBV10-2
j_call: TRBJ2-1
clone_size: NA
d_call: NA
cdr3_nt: TGCGCCAGCAGTGATCTAGGGAATGCGGCCTACAATGAGCAGTTCTTC
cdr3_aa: CASSDLGNAAYNEQFF

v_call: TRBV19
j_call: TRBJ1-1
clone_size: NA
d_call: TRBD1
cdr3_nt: TGTGCCAGTAGTGAACAGGGGGAGAACACTGAAGCTTTCTTT
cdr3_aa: CASSEQGENTEAFF

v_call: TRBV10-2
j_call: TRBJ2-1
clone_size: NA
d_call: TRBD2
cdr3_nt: TGCGCCAGCAGCGTACCTAGCGGACACAATGAGCAGTTCTTC
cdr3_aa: CASSVPSGHNEQFF

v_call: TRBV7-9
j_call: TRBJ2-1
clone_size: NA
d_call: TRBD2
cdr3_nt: TGTGCCAGCAGCTTAGGGGCGGGAGGAAACAATGAGCAGTTCTTC
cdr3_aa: CASSLGAGGNNEQFF

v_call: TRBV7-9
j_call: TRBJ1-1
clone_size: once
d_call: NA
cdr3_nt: TGTGCCAGCAGCAGACAGTCCAACACTGAAGCTTTCTTT
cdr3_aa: CASSRQSNTEAFF

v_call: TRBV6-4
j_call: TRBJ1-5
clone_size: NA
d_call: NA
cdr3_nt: TGTGCCAGCAGAGGCCGGAGGGAACCAAATCAGCCCCAGCATTTT
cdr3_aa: CASRGRREPNQPQHF

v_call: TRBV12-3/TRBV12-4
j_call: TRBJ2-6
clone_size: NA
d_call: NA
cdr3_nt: TGTGCCAGCAGTTTCTCTGGGGCCAACGTCCTGACTTTC
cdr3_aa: CASSFSGANVLTF

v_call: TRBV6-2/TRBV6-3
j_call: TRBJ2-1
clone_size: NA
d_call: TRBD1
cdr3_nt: TGTGCCAGCAGTCAAGCCGGGACAGGGGGGAATGAGCAGTTCTTC
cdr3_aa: CASSQAGTGGNEQFF

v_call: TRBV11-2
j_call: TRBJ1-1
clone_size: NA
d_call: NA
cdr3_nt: TGTGCCAGCAGCTCAAGGACAGCGAATATGAACACTGAAGCTTTCTTT
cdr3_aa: CASSSRTANMNTEAFF

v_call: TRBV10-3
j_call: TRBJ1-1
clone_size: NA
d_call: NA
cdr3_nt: TGTGCCATCAGTGAGTCAGGGATGAACACTGAAGCTTTCTTT
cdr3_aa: CAISESGMNTEAFF

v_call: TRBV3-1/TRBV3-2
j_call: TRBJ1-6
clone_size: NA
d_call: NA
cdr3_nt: TGTGCCAGCAGCCAAGGGAAATCACCCCTCCACTTT
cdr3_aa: CASSQGKSPLHF

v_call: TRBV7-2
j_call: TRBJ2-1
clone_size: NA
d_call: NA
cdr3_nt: TGTGCCAGCAGCTTAGAACGGAGTGGACACAATGAGCAGTTCTTC
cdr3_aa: CASSLERSGHNEQFF

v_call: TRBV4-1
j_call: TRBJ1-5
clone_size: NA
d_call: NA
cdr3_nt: TGCGCCAGCAGACCCGTTTCGGGGGATAGCAATCAGCCCCAGCATTTT
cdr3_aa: CASRPVSGDSNQPQHF

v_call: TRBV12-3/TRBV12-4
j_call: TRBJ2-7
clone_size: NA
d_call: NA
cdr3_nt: TGTGCCAGCAGCGCCCGGGACACCGAGCAGTACTTC
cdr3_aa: CASSARDTEQYF

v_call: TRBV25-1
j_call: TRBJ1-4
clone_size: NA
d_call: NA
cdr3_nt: TGTGCCAGCAGTGCTGGATGGCAGGTTGGGGAAAAACTGTTTTTT
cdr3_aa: CASSAGWQVGEKLFF

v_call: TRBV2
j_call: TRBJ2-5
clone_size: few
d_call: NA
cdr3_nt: TGTGCCAGCAGCCTTCAGCGGGCCCAGTACTTC
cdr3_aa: CASSLQRAQYF